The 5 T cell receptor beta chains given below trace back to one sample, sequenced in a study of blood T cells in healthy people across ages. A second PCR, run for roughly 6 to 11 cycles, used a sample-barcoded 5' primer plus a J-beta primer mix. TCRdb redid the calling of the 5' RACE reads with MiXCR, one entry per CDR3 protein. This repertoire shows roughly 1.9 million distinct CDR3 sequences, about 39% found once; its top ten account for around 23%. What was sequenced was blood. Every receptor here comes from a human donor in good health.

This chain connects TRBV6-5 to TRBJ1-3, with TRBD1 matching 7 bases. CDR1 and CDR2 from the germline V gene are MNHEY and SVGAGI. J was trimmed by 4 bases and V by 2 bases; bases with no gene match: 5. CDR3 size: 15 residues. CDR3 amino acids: CASSYDREAGNTIYF. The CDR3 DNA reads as TGTGCCAGCAGTTACGACAGGGAGGCCGGAAACACCATATATTTT.

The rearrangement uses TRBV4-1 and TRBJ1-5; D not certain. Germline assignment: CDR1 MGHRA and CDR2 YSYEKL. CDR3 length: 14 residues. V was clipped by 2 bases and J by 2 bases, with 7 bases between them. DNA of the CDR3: TGCGCCAGCAGCCAATTCGGGGGCAATCAGCCCCAGCATTTT. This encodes CASSQFGGNQPQHF.

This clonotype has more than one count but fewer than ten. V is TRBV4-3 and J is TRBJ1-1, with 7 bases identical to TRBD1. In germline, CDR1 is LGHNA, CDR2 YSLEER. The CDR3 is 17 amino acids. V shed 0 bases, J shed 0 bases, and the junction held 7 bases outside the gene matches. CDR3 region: CASSQEATGIMNTEAFF. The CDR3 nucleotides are TGCGCCAGCAGCCAAGAGGCGACAGGGATCATGAACACTGAAGCTTTCTTT.

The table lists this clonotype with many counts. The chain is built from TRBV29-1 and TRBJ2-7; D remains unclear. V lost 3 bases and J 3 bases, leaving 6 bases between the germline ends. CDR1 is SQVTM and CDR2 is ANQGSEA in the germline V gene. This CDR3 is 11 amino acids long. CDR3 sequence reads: CSVEKNYEQYF. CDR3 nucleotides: TGCAGCGTTGAGAAAAACTACGAGCAGTACTTC.

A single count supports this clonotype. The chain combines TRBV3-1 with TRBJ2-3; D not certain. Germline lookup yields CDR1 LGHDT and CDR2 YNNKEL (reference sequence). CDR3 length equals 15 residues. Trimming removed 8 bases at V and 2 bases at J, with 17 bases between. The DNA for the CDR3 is TGTGCCAGCTCCGTCAAGCCCGGGTACACAGATACGCAGTATTTT. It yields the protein CASSVKPGYTDTQYF.